These 14 T cell receptor beta chains originate from one sample sequenced in a study of naive and memory T cell subsets. Two oligonucleotides, mixed equimolar, formed the beta constant-region primer covering TRBC1 and TRBC2. TCRdb reprocessed the UMI-ligation and nested PCR reads with MiXCR, giving one entry per CDR3 protein. This table has around 30,000 distinct CDR3 sequences, about 10% appearing once. Input material: effector memory CD4+ T cells from blood. The subset denotes: effector memory, CD45RA- CD27-. Receptors were obtained from a human donor in good health.

This clonotype was observed a few times. The CDR3, as DNA: TGCGCCAGCAGCTTGTTCGGACAGGGTCGGGATGAGCAGTTCTTC. Amino acids: CASSLFGQGRDEQFF. This chain joins TRBV5-1 and TRBJ2-1; 8 bases align to TRBD1. V gave up 1 base and J gave up 8 bases; unmatched junction bases: 8. Germline assignment: CDR1 SGHRS and CDR2 YFSETQ. The CDR3 runs 15 residues.

The chain joins TRBV20-1 to TRBJ1-1, with a possible D match to TRBD1 (6 bases). The CDR3 runs to 14 residues. V shed 2 bases and J shed 6 bases, with 16 bases lying between them. The germline CDR1 and CDR2 sequences are DFQATT and SNEGSKA (reference sequence). In nucleotides, the CDR3 is TGCAGTGCTAGATCCCAAAGGGGGTGGTCTGAAGCTTTCTTT. Protein sequence: CSARSQRGWSEAFF.

This clonotype was recorded a few times. V usage is TRBV20-1 and J usage is TRBJ2-2; D is perhaps TRBD1 (6 bases). CDR1 is DFQATT, CDR2 SNEGSKA, per germline (reference sequence). The length of the CDR3 is 14 residues. V lost 2 bases and J lost 1, with 8 bases in between. This CDR3 reads CSARPRGNTGELFF. Here the CDR3 DNA reads TGCAGTGCTAGACCCAGGGGGAACACCGGGGAGCTGTTTTTT.

In this sample, this clonotype turned up many times. This chain connects TRBV20-1 to TRBJ2-3; 7 nucleotides match TRBD1. Germline V lookup: CDR1 DFQATT, CDR2 SNEGSKA (reference sequence). After removal of 6 bases from V and 3 bases from J, the junction contained 12 bases not matched to a gene. The CDR3 runs 15 residues. In DNA form, the CDR3 reads TGCAGTGCCATTTTTCCGGGACAGAGGACAGATACGCAGTATTTT. It codes for CSAIFPGQRTDTQYF.

The chain carries TRBV7-6 and TRBJ1-4; D is perhaps TRBD1 (6 bases). Trimming took 4 bases from V and 0 from J, leaving 6 bases between them. The CDR3 has 14 amino acids. Germline assignment: CDR1 SGHVS and CDR2 FNYEAQ. CDR3 sequence: CASSWTATNEKLFF. As DNA, the CDR3 is TGTGCCAGCAGCTGGACAGCAACTAATGAAAAACTGTTTTTT. The variable domain in full, with the rest retrieved from reference TRBV7-6 and TRBJ1-4, is GAGVSQSPRYKVTKRGQDVALRCDPISGHVSLYWYRQALGQGPEFLTYFNYEAQQDKSGLPNDRFSAERPEGSISTLTIQRTEQRDSAMYRCASSWTATNEKLFFGSGTQLSVL.

This clonotype has a count of ten or more. This chain links TRBV11-1 with TRBJ2-6; D is unresolved. The CDR3 extends over 14 amino acids. The V end lost 0 bases, the J end lost 4 bases, and 4 bases lay between the germline ends. CDR1 is SGHAT, CDR2 FQDESV, per germline (reference sequence). DNA of the CDR3: TGTGCCAGCAGCTTAGCGGGGGGGGCCAACGTCCTGACTTTC. This translates into CASSLAGGANVLTF.

This clonotype was observed a handful of times. The V gene is TRBV4-1, the J gene TRBJ1-5; 7 nucleotides agree with TRBD1. The V gene end was trimmed by 1 base and the J gene end by 5 bases; junction bases not matched to a gene: 8. The CDR3 has 16 residues. In germline, CDR1 is MGHRA, CDR2 YSYEKL. The CDR3 DNA sequence: TGCGCCAGCAGCCAAGTTCTCAGGGGGAAGGATCAGCCCCAGCATTTT. As protein: CASSQVLRGKDQPQHF.

J is TRBJ2-3 and V is TRBV19; weak D call: TRBD1 (6 bases). The length of the CDR3 is 14 residues. CDR1 is LNHDA and CDR2 is SQIVND in the germline V gene (reference sequence). Trimming removed 7 bases from V and 2 bases from J, with 13 bases in between. The CDR3 is CASKGGYNTDTQYF. Written as DNA, the CDR3 is TGTGCCAGTAAAGGGGGATACAACACAGATACGCAGTATTTT.

To note about this clonotype: Being one base from a much bigger clone, this may be a read error. This rearrangement joins TRBV4-2 to TRBJ2-7; 7 bases match TRBD2. The ends lost 4 bases at V and 2 bases at J; junction bases unmatched: 11. CDR3 length: 16 residues. Germline values: CDR1 LGHNA, CDR2 YNFKEQ. The CDR3 sequence: CASSPYPGGLTYEQYF. The CDR3 DNA reads as TGTGCCAGCAGCCCCTACCCGGGGGGATTAACCTACGAGCAGTACTTC.

In its sample, this clonotype was seen many times. The V gene is TRBV30, the J gene TRBJ2-2, with D possibly called TRBD1 or TRBD2 (5 bases each). Deletions cut 2 bases from V and 1 base from J, with 14 bases between. The CDR3 runs 16 residues. Germline V lookup: CDR1 GTSNPN, CDR2 SVGIG (reference sequence). CDR3 DNA sequence: TGTGCCTGGAGTAACCCCGGGACCGAGAACACCGGGGAGCTGTTTTTT. Its protein product is CAWSNPGTENTGELFF.

There are many counts of this clonotype. The chain recombines TRBV29-1 with TRBJ2-5; the D is unclear. Trimming took off 3 bases at V and 0 bases at J, with 14 bases between the two ends. The CDR3 consists of 15 residues. Germline assignment: CDR1 SQVTM and CDR2 ANQGSEA. The CDR3, as DNA: TGCAGCGTTGACATGGGCCGGGTCAACCAAGAGACCCAGTACTTC. Protein product: CSVDMGRVNQETQYF.

This clonotype was observed a few times. This CDR3 is CASSLGQYNSPLHF. The CDR3 nucleotides read TGTGCCAGCAGCCTGGGACAGTATAATTCACCCCTCCACTTT. The chain employs TRBV11-2 and TRBJ1-6, with 7 positions matching TRBD1. Germline assignment: CDR1 SGHAT and CDR2 FQNNGV. There are 14 residues in the CDR3. V lost 5 bases and J lost 4; bases outside the gene matches: 2. The entire variable domain, with the rest obtained from reference TRBV11-2 and TRBJ1-6, is as follows: EAGVAQSPRYKIIEKRQSVAFWCNPISGHATLYWYQQILGQGPKLLIQFQNNGVVDDSQLPKDRFSAERLKGVDSTLKIQPAKLEDSAVYLCASSLGQYNSPLHFGNGTRLTVT.

This clonotype has at least ten counts. This sequence joins TRBV7-2 and TRBJ2-1; 7 bases match TRBD1. The CDR3 loop spans 13 amino acids. Looked up from germline, CDR1 is SGHTA and CDR2 is FQGNSA. Unmatched junction bases numbered 10, after V lost 7 bases and J lost 10 bases. CDR3 residues: CASTQRSDREQFF. In DNA form, the CDR3 reads TGTGCCAGCACCCAGAGGTCGGACAGGGAGCAGTTCTTC.

The chain carries TRBV30 and TRBJ1-1; D is unclear. The length of the CDR3 is 12 residues. V lost 3 bases, J lost 4 bases, and 9 bases lay in between. The germline CDR1 and CDR2 sequences are GTSNPN and SVGIG (reference sequence). The CDR3 bases are TGTGCCTGGAGAGGTTCCACCACTGAAGCTTTCTTT. This translates into CAWRGSTTEAFF. Complete variable domain (other parts from reference TRBV30 and TRBJ1-1): SQTIHQWPATLVQPVGSPLSLECTVEGTSNPNLYWYRQAAGRGLQLLFYSVGIGQISSEVPQNLSASRPQDRQFILSSKKLLLSDSGFYLCAWRGSTTEAFFGQGTRLTVV.